The T cell receptor beta chain described here comes from a study of cytomegalovirus exposure and HLA in healthy donors. Overall study findings and caveats: TCR beta chains numbering roughly 150 were designated cytomegalovirus-associated. As confirmed in vitro, three CMV-associated chains were specific for CMV antigens. The tendency of first-cohort TCR clusters to co-occur in the 120 or so validation repertoires was identified by a subsequent analysis.

Trimming stripped 3 bases from V and 4 bases from J, with 6 bases between. This CDR3 has 13 residues. The V gene's germline CDR1 is MNHEY and CDR2 SMNVEV (reference sequence). With regard to this clone: Its antigen is currently unknown.

Profiling relied on immunoSEQ multiplex PCR, and the TCRdb table lists in-frame clones only, not all of them. The sample shows more than 250,000 clones, around 86% of them seen only once. Separation from the roughly 670-subject first cohort characterized the roughly 130-subject validation cohort, to which the donors belonged. This TCR was sampled from a woman aged 18-30 years in good health and CMV-seronegative. The chain employs TRBV27 and TRBJ2-2, with no clear D. Specimen: PBMCs. CDR3 nucleotide sequence: TGTGCCAGCAGTTTGGCCGCCACCGGGGAGCTGTTTTTT. It encodes CASSLAATGELFF.